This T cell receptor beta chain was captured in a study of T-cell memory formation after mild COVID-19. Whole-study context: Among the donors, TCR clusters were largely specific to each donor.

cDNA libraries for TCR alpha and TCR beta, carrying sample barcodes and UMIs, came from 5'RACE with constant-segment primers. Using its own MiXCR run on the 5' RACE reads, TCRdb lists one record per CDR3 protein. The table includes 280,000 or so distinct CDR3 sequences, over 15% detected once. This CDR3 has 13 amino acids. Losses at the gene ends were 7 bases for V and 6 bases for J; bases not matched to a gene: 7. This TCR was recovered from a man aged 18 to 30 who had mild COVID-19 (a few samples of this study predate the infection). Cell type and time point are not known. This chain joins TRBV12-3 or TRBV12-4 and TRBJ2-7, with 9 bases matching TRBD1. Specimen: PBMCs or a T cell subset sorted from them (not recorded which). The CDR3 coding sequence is TGTGCCAGCACCCGGACAGGGGTTTCCGAGCAGTACGTC. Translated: CASTRTGVSEQYV.